These 8 T cell receptor beta chains originate from one sample sequenced in a study of shared clonotypes between healthy human individuals (TCRdb year 2020). CD8 naive samples were obtained by positive selection for CCR7 among CD45RO-negative cells, yielding a CD45RA+CCR7+ population from which TemRA cells were excluded. Libraries were built with the immunoSEQ multiplex PCR assay. TCRdb carries this immuneACCESS record with in-frame sequences only. Its versions omit some clonotypes, under half of them owing to an unresolved V gene in the studies checked, with the rest unexplained. The sample table holds about 870,000 clones, of which roughly 92% were seen once. Together, the top ten hold approximately 25% of the sample. The sequencing sample was made of naive CD8+ T cells sorted from blood. In light of the paper, this sample's cell subset or site label describes: CD45RA+CCR7+. Receptors were obtained from a man in his thirties or forties in good health.

With respect to this clone: With a far larger clone one base away, a read error is the likely cause. J is TRBJ2-1 and V is TRBV7-3; D not certain. The germline gives CDR1 SGHTA, CDR2 FQGTGA. This CDR3 is 12 amino acids long. Trimming left V 2 bases short and J 6 bases short, with 5 bases between. The CDR3 loop is CASSLGVNEQFF. The CDR3 DNA reads as TGTGCCAGCAGCTTAGGAGTCAATGAGCAGTTCTTC.

V and J are TRBV7-8 and TRBJ2-1; 8 bases fit TRBD2. Germline CDR1 is SGHVS and CDR2 is FQNEAQ. V trimming: 1 base; J trimming: 10 bases; junction bases outside the gene matches: 12. The CDR3 loop spans 16 amino acids. CDR3 in DNA: TGTGCCAGCAGCTTAGGGGAGATTAGCGGGATAAACGAGCAGTTCTTC. This gives the protein CASSLGEISGINEQFF.

This chain links TRBV19 with TRBJ1-5, with D possibly TRBD1 on 6 matching bases. The CDR3 is 14 amino acids. Germline V gives CDR1 LNHDA, CDR2 SQIVND (reference sequence). Trimming removed 5 bases from V and 4 bases from J, with 12 bases in between. The CDR3 DNA reads TGTGCCAGTAGTCGCACAGGGATTAATCAGCCCCAGCATTTT. It encodes CASSRTGINQPQHF.

This rearrangement joins TRBV28 to TRBJ1-1; D is uncertain. Trimming removed 2 bases from V and 3 bases from J, with 13 bases in between. CDR3 length equals 15 residues. Per the germline V gene, CDR1 is MDHEN and CDR2 is SYDVKM. CDR3 amino acids: CASSLTIGSHTEAFF. DNA for the CDR3: TGTGCCAGCAGTTTAACGATCGGGAGTCACACTGAAGCTTTCTTT.

V is TRBV4-2 and J is TRBJ1-2, with D possibly matching TRBD1 (6 bases). In germline, CDR1 is LGHNA, CDR2 YNFKEQ. The CDR3 spans 16 residues. The V gene lost 1 base and the J gene lost 1 base, with 13 bases spanning the gap. CDR3 in amino acids: CASSQVDRDINYGYTF. CDR3 in DNA: TGTGCCAGCAGCCAAGTGGACCGGGACATTAACTATGGCTACACCTTC.

The chain uses TRBV5-1 and TRBJ2-1; 10 positions match TRBD1. CDR1 and CDR2 (germline): SGHRS, YFSETQ. The ends lost 2 bases at V and 3 bases at J; junction bases unmatched: 2. CDR3 length equals 15 residues. CDR3: CASSFGDRGYNEQFF. The CDR3 nucleotides are TGCGCCAGCAGCTTCGGGGACAGGGGCTACAATGAGCAGTTCTTC.

This chain connects TRBV7-9 to TRBJ2-5; 13 bases are a match to TRBD2. The CDR3 is 15 residues long. The germline gives CDR1 SEHNR, CDR2 FQNEAQ (reference sequence). The V and J ends lost 4 bases and 5 bases, in that order; junction bases with no gene match: 4. The CDR3 loop is CASSSGTSGDETQYF. In DNA form, the CDR3 reads TGTGCCAGCAGCTCAGGGACTAGCGGGGACGAGACCCAGTACTTC. The whole variable domain, remainder taken from reference TRBV7-9 and TRBJ2-5, is DTGVSQNPRHKITKRGQNVTFRCDPISEHNRLYWYRQTLGQGPEFLTYFQNEAQLEKSRLLSDRFSAERPKGSFSTLEIQRTEQGDSAMYLCASSSGTSGDETQYFGPGTRLLVL.

The chain employs TRBV28 and TRBJ1-1, with D possibly being TRBD1 (6 bases). The CDR3 runs 17 residues. Trimming pared 2 bases from V and 1 base from J, leaving 17 bases between. The germline CDR1 and CDR2 sequences are MDHEN and SYDVKM. The CDR3 region has the DNA TGTGCCAGCAGTTTAGGTTTTCCCGGGACAACGAACACTGAAGCTTTCTTT. Translating it yields CASSLGFPGTTNTEAFF. Looking up the rest from reference TRBV28 and TRBJ1-1 gives the full variable domain: DVKVTQSSRYLVKRTGEKVFLECVQDMDHENMFWYRQDPGLGLRLIYFSYDVKMKEKGDIPEGYSVSREKKERFSLILESASTNQTSMYLCASSLGFPGTTNTEAFFGQGTRLTVV.